This TCR beta chain appears in the sequencing data of a study of blood T cell repertoires in COVID-19. Across the study: Both acute and convalescent COVID-19 samples were obtained from the United States, Italy and Spain. PBMCs, B-cell-depleted T cells, or T cells were the source of the cDNA or gDNA that made up the material.

Original processing methods: Estimates of nucleated cell counts were drawn from the amplification of reference gene primers. The assay was immunoSEQ multiplex PCR, and TCRdb's table has in-frame clones only and misses some. Clonal size and the V and J genes are those of that table, whereas D and trimming came from the DNA. The repertoire holds around 150,000 clones, 90% to 95% seen once, with 3.5% to 5% in the top ten. The V gene's germline CDR1 is SGHRS and CDR2 YFSETQ. V dropped 0 bases and J dropped 0 bases, with 10 bases sitting between them. The CDR3 sequence is 15 residues long. The rearrangement joins TRBV5-1 to TRBJ2-7; unclear D gene. Material: peripheral blood. This TCR was sampled from a woman aged 45-65 years with acute or convalescent COVID-19. CDR3: CASSLGHLNSYEQYF. The DNA for the CDR3 is TGCGCCAGCAGCTTGGGACACCTAAACTCCTACGAGCAGTACTTC.